This T cell receptor (beta chain) was retrieved from a study of blood T cell repertoires in COVID-19. Study as a whole: Samples taken during acute and convalescent COVID-19 were collected in the United States, Italy and Spain. Nucleic acid was either cDNA or gDNA, and it came from T cells, B-cell-depleted T cells, or PBMCs.

This CDR3 is built from 14 residues. Germline trimming cut 3 bases from V and 5 bases from J; bases unmatched to any gene: 4. Per the germline V gene, CDR1 is PRHDT and CDR2 is FYEKMQ (reference sequence). Original processing notes: Reference gene primers were amplified, and this amplification served to estimate nucleated cell counts. TCRdb's table, derived via immunoSEQ multiplex PCR, lists solely in-frame clones and lacks some. Clonal size and the V and J genes are those of that table, whereas D and trimming came from the DNA. The sample holds approximately 260,000 clones, 84% seen once. The genes are TRBV13 and TRBJ1-1; 9 nucleotides line up with TRBD1. Sequenced input: peripheral blood. This clonotype originated in a human donor in a cohort sampled during active COVID-19. The DNA of the CDR3 is TGTGCCAGCAGCTTGGGACAGGGAGGGACTGAAGCTTTCTTT. It specifies CASSLGQGGTEAFF.